The rows below give T cell receptor beta chains drawn from one sample of a study of blood T cell repertoires in COVID-19. Sequencing used immunoSEQ multiplex PCR; TCRdb keeps in-frame clones, though not all of them. The sample includes more than 85,000 clones, more than 80% of them seen just once. Sample: peripheral blood. The receptors derive from a human donor in a cohort sampled during active COVID-19. Each CDR3 is given without its conserved first and last residue. A D gene is named only where the DNA matches it firmly.

v_gene	d_gene	j_gene	CDR3aa
TRBV13	TRBD2	TRBJ2-3	ASRPPLAGGTDTQY
TRBV24-1	-	TRBJ1-5	ATSDFLSGEPQH
TRBV5-4	TRBD2	TRBJ2-5	ASSGLAGGGQETQY
TRBV18	-	TRBJ1-6	ASSSGQLDNSPLH
TRBV18	TRBD1	TRBJ2-5	ASSRNGQGGSETQY
TRBV5-4	TRBD1	TRBJ2-5	ASSKPGTVVQETQY
TRBV5-1	-	TRBJ2-3	ASSLVLPTDTQY
TRBV4-1	TRBD1	TRBJ1-2	ASSQFAGQSQNYGYT
TRBV6-5	TRBD1	TRBJ2-2	ASSDSGTATGELF
TRBV6-5	-	TRBJ1-2	ATQRGANYGYT
TRBV6-1	-	TRBJ2-1	ASSEFGGESGEQF
TRBV7-2	-	TRBJ1-2	ASSSQGWGYGYT
TRBV11-2	TRBD2	TRBJ2-2	ASSFYPTSGGSTGELF
TRBV18	-	TRBJ2-7	ASSQGIGLGGTPSYEQY
TRBV11-2	TRBD1	TRBJ1-1	ASSLVQGAYTEAF
TRBV2	-	TRBJ2-3	ASSEGPPAQY
TRBV6-2/TRBV6-3	-	TRBJ2-1	ASSLLQSSYNEQF
TRBV10-3	TRBD1	TRBJ2-7	ASRGDRYDEQY
TRBV5-4	-	TRBJ1-2	ASSLGVRGIRYGYT
TRBV3-1/TRBV3-2	-	TRBJ1-3	ASSPERQLRGRTGNTIY
TRBV5-5	-	TRBJ1-6	ASSSRADSVNSPLH
TRBV7-3	TRBD1	TRBJ2-7	ASSATGGYEQY
TRBV18	-	TRBJ2-7	ASSRSGRPYEQY
TRBV4-1	TRBD1	TRBJ1-2	ASSQDPRGTGDRGPRGYGYT
TRBV18	TRBD1	TRBJ1-2	ASSRDRGLLSYGYT
TRBV5-5	TRBD1	TRBJ1-6	ASSLEQGVINSPLH
TRBV5-1	-	TRBJ2-7	ASSATGSPYEQY
TRBV5-1	-	TRBJ1-2	ASSLERGSYGYT
TRBV2	-	TRBJ1-1	ASSPDSGGYTEAF
TRBV5-1	TRBD2	TRBJ2-5	ASSLEYGGGSKETQY
TRBV18	-	TRBJ1-4	ASSPEPTERAGLF
TRBV12-3/TRBV12-4	-	TRBJ1-2	ASSLTVNGYT
TRBV6-5	TRBD2	TRBJ2-1	ASKRELEQF
TRBV5-1	-	TRBJ2-4	ASSLVTSKENIQY
TRBV3-1/TRBV3-2	-	TRBJ2-6	ASSHVGLSGANVLT
TRBV18	-	TRBJ2-7	ASSSPSGERPYEQY